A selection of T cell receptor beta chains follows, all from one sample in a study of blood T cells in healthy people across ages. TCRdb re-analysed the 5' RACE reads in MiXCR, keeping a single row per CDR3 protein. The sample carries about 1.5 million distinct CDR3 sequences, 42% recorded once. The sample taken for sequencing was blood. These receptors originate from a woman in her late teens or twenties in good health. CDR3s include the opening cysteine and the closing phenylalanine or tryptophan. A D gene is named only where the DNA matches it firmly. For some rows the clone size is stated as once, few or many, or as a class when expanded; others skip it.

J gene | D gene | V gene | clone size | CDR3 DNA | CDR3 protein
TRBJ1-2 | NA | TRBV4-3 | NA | TGCGCCAGCAGCCAAGATCGCTCCGGGACGGACCCTGCTCTCTATGGCTACACCTTC | CASSQDRSGTDPALYGYTF
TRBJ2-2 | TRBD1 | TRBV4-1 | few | TGCGCCAGCAGCCTCGGGACAGGGACTACCGGGGAGCTGTTTTTT | CASSLGTGTTGELFF
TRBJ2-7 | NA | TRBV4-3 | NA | TGCGCCAGCAGCCCAGGGAAACTCTACAATGAGCAGTACTTC | CASSPGKLYNEQYF
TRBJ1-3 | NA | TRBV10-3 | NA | TGTGCCATCGGGGGCTCTGGAAACACCATATATTTT | CAIGGSGNTIYF
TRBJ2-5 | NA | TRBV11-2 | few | TGTGCCAGCAGCGCACTTGCCGGGGGACGAGAGACCCAGTACTTC | CASSALAGGRETQYF
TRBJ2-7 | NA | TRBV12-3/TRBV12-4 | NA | TGTGCCAGCGGGGGGGCACATCGAGGGTACAATGAGCAGTACTTC | CASGGAHRGYNEQYF
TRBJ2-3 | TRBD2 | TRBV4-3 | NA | TGCGCCAGCAGCCAAGAAACTAGCGGGGGAGATACGCAGTATTTT | CASSQETSGGDTQYF
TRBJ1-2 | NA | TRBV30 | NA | TGTGCCTGGAAGTCAGGCTCTAACTATGGCTACACCTTC | CAWKSGSNYGYTF
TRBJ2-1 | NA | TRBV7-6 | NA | TGTGCCAGCAGCGTCTTGAGCGCATCCTACAATGAGCAGTTCTTC | CASSVLSASYNEQFF
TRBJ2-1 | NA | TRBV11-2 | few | TGTGCCAGCAGCTTAGTCCCCTTAATCTACAATGAGCAGTTCTTC | CASSLVPLIYNEQFF
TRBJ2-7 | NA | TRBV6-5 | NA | TGTGCCAGCAGTTACACAGGAGGTCTTAACAATGAGCAGTACTTC | CASSYTGGLNNEQYF
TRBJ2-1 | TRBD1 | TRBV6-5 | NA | TGTACCAGCAGTTACAGGGGTCCCACCTACAATGAGCAGTTCTTC | CTSSYRGPTYNEQFF
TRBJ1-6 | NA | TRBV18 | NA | TGTGCCAGCTCTAAAGACAGCATTAATAATTCACCCCCCCACTTT | CASSKDSINNSPPHF
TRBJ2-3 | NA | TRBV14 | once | TGTGCCAGCAGTCCTAGTTACACCAGGACAGATACGCAGTATTTT | CASSPSYTRTDTQYF
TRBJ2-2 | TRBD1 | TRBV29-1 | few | TGCAGCGTTGGACGGGCACAGGGGGTGACCACCGGGGAGCTGTTTTTT | CSVGRAQGVTTGELFF
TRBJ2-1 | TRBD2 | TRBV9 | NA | TGTGCCAGCAGCGTAGAAGCGGGGGAACCCTACAATGAGCAGTTCTTC | CASSVEAGEPYNEQFF
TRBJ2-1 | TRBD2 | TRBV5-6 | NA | TGTGCCAGCAGTAAGGGACTAGCGGGGAGTTACAATGAGCAGTTCTTC | CASSKGLAGSYNEQFF
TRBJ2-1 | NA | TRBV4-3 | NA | TGCGTCAGCAGCCAAGATGTGGGGGTTAATGAGCAGTTCTTC | CVSSQDVGVNEQFF
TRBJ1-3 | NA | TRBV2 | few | TGTGCCAGCCGTTATCTCGGGAATGGAAACACCATATATTTT | CASRYLGNGNTIYF
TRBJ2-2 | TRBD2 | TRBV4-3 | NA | TGCGCCAGCAGCCAAGTCGGGGGACTAGGGCCCTTGTTCGGGGAGCTGTTTTTT | CASSQVGGLGPLFGELFF
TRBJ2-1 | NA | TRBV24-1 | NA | TGTGCCACCAGTGATGGGGACCCTACCTACAATGAGCAGTTCTTC | CATSDGDPTYNEQFF
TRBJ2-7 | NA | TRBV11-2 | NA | TGTGCCAGCAGCTTAGTCCCCTACGGCCCCCCCTACAATGAGCAGTACTTC | CASSLVPYGPPYNEQYF
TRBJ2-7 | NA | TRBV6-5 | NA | TGTGCCAGCAGTTACCACGGGATCTACGGGCAGTACTTC | CASSYHGIYGQYF
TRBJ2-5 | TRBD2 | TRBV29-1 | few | TGCAGCGTCCTAAGACTAGCGGGATACCAAGAGACCCAGTACTTC | CSVLRLAGYQETQYF
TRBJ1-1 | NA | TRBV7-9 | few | TGTGCCAGCAGCTTGGGACTCGGTGGGTCGGGGACTGAAGCTTTCTTT | CASSLGLGGSGTEAFF
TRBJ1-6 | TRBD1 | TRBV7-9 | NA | TGTGCCAGCAGCTTAGGGACAGGGGGCTCCTATAATTCACCCCTCCACTTT | CASSLGTGGSYNSPLHF
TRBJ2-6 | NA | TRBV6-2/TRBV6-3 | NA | TGTGCCAGCAGTTACTTAAGCTCTGAGGCCAACGTCCTGACTTTC | CASSYLSSEANVLTF
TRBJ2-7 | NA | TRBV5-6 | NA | TGTGCCAGCAGCTCCGTCAATTTCTACCGGGGCGCCTACGAGCAGTACTTC | CASSSVNFYRGAYEQYF
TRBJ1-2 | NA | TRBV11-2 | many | TGTGCCAGCAGCCTATACCGGGGCTACACCTTC | CASSLYRGYTF
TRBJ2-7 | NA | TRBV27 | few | TGTGCCAGCAGTTTATCGTTTGGGGGAGAGCAGTACTTC | CASSLSFGGEQYF
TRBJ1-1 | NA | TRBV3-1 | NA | TGTGCCAGCAGCCCCCGGACGAAAACCACTGAAGCTTTCTTT | CASSPRTKTTEAFF
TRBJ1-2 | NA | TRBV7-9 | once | TGTGCCAGCAGCTTAGAAGAACGGGGTTGTGGCTACACCTTC | CASSLEERGCGYTF
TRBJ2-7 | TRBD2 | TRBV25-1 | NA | TGTGCCAGCAGTGAATGGGCTAGCGGGGGCACCTACGAGCAGTACTTC | CASSEWASGGTYEQYF
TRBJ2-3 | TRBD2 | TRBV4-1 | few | TGCGCCAGCAGCCAAGATCTGCTAGCGGGGATCCCAGATACGCAGTATTTT | CASSQDLLAGIPDTQYF
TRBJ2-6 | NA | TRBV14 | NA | TGTGCCAGCAGCCAACTGAACTCTGGGGCCAACGTCCTGACTTTC | CASSQLNSGANVLTF
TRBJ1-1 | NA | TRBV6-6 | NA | TGTGCCAGCAGTTACCAGGGTGGGGGGAACACTGAAGCTTTCTTT | CASSYQGGGNTEAFF
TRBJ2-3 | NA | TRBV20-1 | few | TGCAGTGCTACACCCAGGGTCCCAGATACGCAGTATTTT | CSATPRVPDTQYF
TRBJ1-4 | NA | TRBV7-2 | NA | TGTGCCAGCAGCTTAGATGGACAGCGAAGGGAAAAACTGTTTTTT | CASSLDGQRREKLFF
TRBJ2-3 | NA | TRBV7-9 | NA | TGTGCCTCCAAAGCCGCAGCCGGCACAGATACGCAGTATTTT | CASKAAAGTDTQYF
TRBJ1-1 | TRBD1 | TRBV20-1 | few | TGCAGTGCTAGAGTAGGGGGCGGTGGGACTGAAGCTTTCTTT | CSARVGGGGTEAFF
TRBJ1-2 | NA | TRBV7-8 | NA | TGTGCCAGCAGCACTCGATTGCCCGGGAACTATGGCTACACCTTC | CASSTRLPGNYGYTF
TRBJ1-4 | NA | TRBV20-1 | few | TGCAGTGCTAGACGTACAACTAATGAAAAACTGTTTTTT | CSARRTTNEKLFF
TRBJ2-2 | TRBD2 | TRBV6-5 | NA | TGTGCCAGCAGTTATACGGGAGGGCCGAGCGGGGAGCTGTTTTTT | CASSYTGGPSGELFF
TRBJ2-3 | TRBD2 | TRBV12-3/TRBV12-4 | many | TGTGCCAGCAGCCTAGCGGGGAACACAGATACGCAGTATTTT | CASSLAGNTDTQYF
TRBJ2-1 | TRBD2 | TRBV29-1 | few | TGCAGCGCTCATCTGACTAGCACCACGGGGGAGCAGTTCTTC | CSAHLTSTTGEQFF
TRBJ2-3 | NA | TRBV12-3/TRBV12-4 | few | TGTGCCAGCACCAGGACAAAGGGCACAGATACGCAGTATTTT | CASTRTKGTDTQYF
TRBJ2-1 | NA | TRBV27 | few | TGTGCCAGCAGTTTATGGGCAGGGATTGGGTACAATGAGCAGTTCTTC | CASSLWAGIGYNEQFF
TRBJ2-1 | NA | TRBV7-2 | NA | TGTGCCAGCAGCCGCGACTTGAGCTCCTACAATGAGCAGTTCTTC | CASSRDLSSYNEQFF
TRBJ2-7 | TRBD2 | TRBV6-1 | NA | TGTGCCAGCGGTGAACTAGCGGGAGGACCCTACGAGCAGTACTTC | CASGELAGGPYEQYF
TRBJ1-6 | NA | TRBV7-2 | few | TGTGCCAGCAGCTTAGAGGCCTATGAAAATTCACCCCTCCACTTT | CASSLEAYENSPLHF
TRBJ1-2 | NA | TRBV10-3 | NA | TGTGCCATCAGTGCAGAGGGCTATGGCTACACCTTC | CAISAEGYGYTF